The rows below give T cell receptor beta chains drawn from one sample of a study of blood T cell repertoires in COVID-19. Only in-frame clones appear in the TCRdb table, and some are missing; sequencing was by immunoSEQ multiplex PCR. The profile shows 150,000 to 200,000 clones, roughly nine tenths of them singletons. Sequencing was performed on peripheral blood. The source is a young man who had recovered from COVID-19. Each CDR3 is given with its conserved first and last residue. D genes are given only for firm matches. Clone size is not always given. Where it is, it says once, few, many or a class for expanded clones.

d_call j_call v_call clone_size cdr3_aa cdr3_nt
NA TRBJ1-1 TRBV6-5 NA CASSRGSDTEAFF TGTGCCAGCAGCCGCGGGAGCGACACTGAAGCTTTCTTT
TRBD2 TRBJ2-7 TRBV10-3 NA CAISEPGLAGYEQYF TGTGCCATCAGTGAACCGGGACTAGCGGGATACGAGCAGTACTTC
TRBD2 TRBJ2-5 TRBV3-1/TRBV3-2 NA CASSPGGNQETQYF TGTGCCAGCAGCCCCGGGGGGAACCAAGAGACCCAGTACTTC
NA TRBJ2-1 TRBV2 NA CASSALDSSLGEQFF TGTGCCAGCAGTGCTCTGGACTCCTCCCTGGGTGAGCAGTTCTTC
NA TRBJ1-5 TRBV12-3/TRBV12-4 NA CASSSGQPQHF TGTGCCAGCAGTTCCGGTCAGCCCCAGCATTTT
NA TRBJ1-1 TRBV5-1 NA CASSFSGLNTEAFF TGCGCCAGCAGCTTCAGCGGTTTGAACACTGAAGCTTTCTTT
NA TRBJ2-1 TRBV28 NA CASSASGLGYNEQFF TGTGCCAGCAGTGCAAGCGGGTTGGGATACAATGAGCAGTTCTTC
TRBD1 TRBJ2-7 TRBV7-9 once CASSFAQGPRNSYEQYF TGTGCCAGCAGCTTTGCACAGGGGCCCAGGAACTCCTACGAGCAGTACTTC
NA TRBJ2-4 TRBV6-5 NA CASSYSEWGDKNIQYF TGTGCCAGCAGTTACTCGGAGTGGGGAGACAAAAACATTCAGTACTTC
TRBD1 TRBJ1-1 TRBV5-1 once CASSYLGQGGIEAFF TGCGCCAGCAGCTACCTGGGACAGGGGGGGATTGAAGCTTTCTTT
TRBD2 TRBJ2-7 TRBV19 NA CASTDPRLAGASEQYF TGTGCCAGTACCGACCCCAGACTAGCGGGAGCCTCCGAGCAGTACTTC
NA TRBJ2-1 TRBV18 NA CASSPDYEQFF TGTGCCAGCTCACCGGACTACGAGCAGTTCTTC
TRBD1 TRBJ1-2 TRBV19 NA CASSLKQGAPSGYTF TGTGCCAGTAGTTTAAAACAGGGGGCCCCCTCTGGCTACACCTTC
NA TRBJ2-7 TRBV28 NA CASSLISGDEQYF TGTGCCAGCAGTTTGATCTCCGGGGACGAGCAGTACTTC
NA TRBJ1-2 TRBV5-8 NA CASSLDRKYGYTF TGTGCCAGCAGCTTAGACAGGAAATATGGCTACACCTTC
TRBD1 TRBJ2-7 TRBV28 NA CASSLGQGYEQYF TGTGCCAGCAGTCTCGGACAGGGCTACGAGCAGTACTTC
TRBD2 TRBJ2-1 TRBV9 NA CASSVAGGPLYNEQFF TGTGCCAGCAGCGTAGCGGGAGGTCCCCTCTACAATGAGCAGTTCTTC
NA TRBJ2-2 TRBV2 few CASSVWDTNTGELFF TGTGCCAGCAGTGTTTGGGACACGAACACCGGGGAGCTGTTTTTT
NA TRBJ2-7 TRBV4-2 NA CASSPNSGGYEQYF TGTGCCAGCAGCCCGAATTCGGGCGGGTACGAGCAGTACTTC
NA TRBJ2-1 TRBV29-1 NA CSVANNEQFF TGCAGCGTTGCAAACAATGAGCAGTTCTTC
NA TRBJ2-1 TRBV12-5 once CASGPDRNEQFF TGTGCTAGTGGCCCGGACAGAAATGAGCAGTTCTTC
NA TRBJ2-1 TRBV11-3 NA CASSAGKAGWQFF TGTGCCAGCAGCGCGGGGAAGGCGGGATGGCAGTTCTTC
TRBD2 TRBJ2-1 TRBV7-2 NA CASSLQREALGEQFF TGTGCCAGCAGCTTGCAGCGGGAGGCCCTAGGTGAGCAGTTCTTC
NA TRBJ2-2 TRBV7-2 NA CASTPDGPGGGELFF TGTGCCAGCACCCCCGATGGGCCCGGAGGCGGGGAGCTGTTTTTT
NA TRBJ1-4 TRBV7-9 once CASSRGTSGTNEKLFF TGTGCCAGCAGCCGGGGGACTTCAGGGACTAATGAAAAACTGTTTTTT
NA TRBJ2-2 TRBV5-4 NA CASSLWQGGGTGELFF TGTGCCAGCAGCTTGTGGCAGGGGGGAGGTACCGGGGAGCTGTTTTTT
NA TRBJ1-1 TRBV14 NA CASSQDGIQKAFF TGTGCCAGCAGCCAAGACGGGATACAAAAAGCTTTCTTT
TRBD1 TRBJ2-3 TRBV5-1 NA CASSWGQDTDTQYF TGCGCCAGCAGCTGGGGACAGGACACAGATACGCAGTATTTT
TRBD2 TRBJ2-3 TRBV24-1 NA CATARGSGNTDTQYF TGTGCCACAGCCCGTGGAAGCGGGAACACAGATACGCAGTATTTT
TRBD1 TRBJ1-2 TRBV4-3 NA CASSQDPTGDYGYTF TGCGCCAGCAGCCAAGATCCGACAGGGGACTATGGCTACACCTTC
TRBD2 TRBJ2-2 TRBV2 NA CASKSASGNTGELFF TGTGCCAGCAAGTCTGCTAGCGGGAACACCGGGGAGCTGTTTTTT
TRBD2 TRBJ2-5 TRBV6-4 NA CASRPPWTSTIRETQYF TGTGCCAGCAGACCCCCATGGACTAGTACTATCAGGGAGACCCAGTACTTC
NA TRBJ1-5 TRBV7-2 NA CASSLVSELTQPQHF TGTGCCAGCAGCTTAGTTTCGGAGTTGACTCAGCCCCAGCATTTT
NA TRBJ2-7 TRBV19 NA CASSIQGSYEQYF TGTGCCAGTAGTATACAGGGGTCCTACGAGCAGTACTTC
TRBD1 TRBJ2-7 TRBV6-1 NA CASSEARTGNEQYF TGTGCCAGCAGTGAAGCCCGGACAGGCAACGAGCAGTACTTC
TRBD2 TRBJ2-5 TRBV3-1/TRBV3-2 NA CASSASGSGETQYF TGTGCCAGCAGCGCTAGCGGGAGTGGGGAGACCCAGTACTTC
TRBD1 TRBJ2-6 TRBV29-1 once CSVAQGAGANVLTF TGCAGCGTTGCACAGGGGGCTGGGGCCAACGTCCTGACTTTC
NA TRBJ2-7 TRBV5-1 NA CASSLAVGYEQYF TGCGCCAGCAGCTTGGCAGTCGGGTACGAGCAGTACTTC
TRBD2 TRBJ2-1 TRBV9 NA CASSVSYLGLAHNEQFF TGTGCCAGCAGCGTCAGCTACTTGGGACTAGCCCACAATGAGCAGTTCTTC
NA TRBJ2-1 TRBV4-1 NA CASSSRAGDPTYNEQFF TGCGCCAGCAGCTCCCGCGCAGGCGACCCGACCTACAATGAGCAGTTCTTC
NA TRBJ1-5 TRBV7-9 NA CASSPDSDQPQHF TGTGCCAGCAGCCCGGACAGTGATCAGCCCCAGCATTTT
TRBD2 TRBJ2-1 TRBV23-1 NA CASSQPARLAGGWNEQFF TGCGCCAGCAGTCAGCCGGCTCGGCTAGCGGGAGGGTGGAATGAGCAGTTCTTC
NA TRBJ2-5 TRBV28 NA CASSSPGRGSQETQYF TGTGCCAGCAGTTCTCCGGGACGGGGGAGCCAAGAGACCCAGTACTTC
NA TRBJ1-1 TRBV7-8 once CASSLQRYRETEAFF TGTGCCAGCAGCCTACAGAGGTACAGGGAAACTGAAGCTTTCTTT
NA TRBJ1-2 TRBV6-5 NA CASTQGYGIGGYTF TGTGCCAGCACTCAGGGGTACGGGATTGGGGGCTACACCTTC
TRBD2 TRBJ2-3 TRBV2 NA CASSGASGSTDTQYF TGTGCCAGCAGTGGGGCTAGCGGGAGTACAGATACGCAGTATTTT
NA TRBJ2-2 TRBV27 NA CASSLTQGRGGELFF TGTGCCAGCAGTTTAACCCAGGGAAGGGGCGGGGAGCTGTTTTTT
TRBD2 TRBJ2-1 TRBV19 NA CASRWREGFNEQFF TGTGCCAGTAGGTGGCGGGAGGGCTTCAATGAGCAGTTCTTC
TRBD2 TRBJ2-7 TRBV6-2/TRBV6-3 NA CASSYGTKNEQYF TGTGCCAGCAGTTACGGGACTAAGAACGAGCAGTACTTC
NA TRBJ1-2 TRBV6-5 NA CASSYGGRGYTF TGTGCCAGCAGTTACGGGGGCCGGGGCTACACCTTC
TRBD2 TRBJ2-2 TRBV7-2 few CASSGSTSGTVGELFF TGTGCCAGCAGCGGATCGACTAGCGGGACCGTCGGGGAGCTGTTTTTT
NA TRBJ2-1 TRBV12-3/TRBV12-4 NA CASTPLRGNEQFF TGTGCCAGCACCCCATTGAGGGGGAATGAGCAGTTCTTC
TRBD1 TRBJ1-1 TRBV5-5 NA CASSPTPRGVDEAFF TGTGCCAGCAGCCCGACCCCCAGGGGGGTGGATGAAGCTTTCTTT
NA TRBJ2-5 TRBV5-1 NA CASSLTGSETQYF TGCGCCAGCAGCTTGACAGGTTCCGAGACCCAGTACTTC
TRBD1 TRBJ1-1 TRBV6-5 NA CASLATGKTEAFF TGTGCCAGCCTAGCGACAGGGAAGACTGAAGCTTTCTTT
NA TRBJ1-5 TRBV6-5 NA CASSPQADNQPQHF TGTGCCAGCAGCCCACAGGCGGACAATCAGCCCCAGCATTTT
TRBD1 TRBJ1-3 TRBV14 NA CASSQDLNPGQGRNTIYF TGTGCCAGCAGCCAAGACCTAAATCCGGGACAGGGGCGAAACACCATATATTTT
TRBD2 TRBJ2-5 TRBV7-2 NA CASSISGRGGETQYF TGTGCCAGCAGCATCAGCGGGAGGGGGGGCGAGACCCAGTACTTC
TRBD2 TRBJ2-1 TRBV24-1 NA CATSSAGGPGEQFF TGTGCCACCAGTTCAGCGGGAGGGCCAGGAGAGCAGTTCTTC
NA TRBJ2-7 TRBV5-4 NA CASSLPGPSYEQYF TGTGCCAGCAGCTTGCCAGGGCCTTCCTACGAGCAGTACTTC